Below are 31 T cell receptor beta chains sequenced from a single sample in a study of patients and donors after allogeneic stem cell transplantation. A single record per CDR3 protein comes from TCRdb applying MiXCR to the RT-PCR reads. The table shows roughly 230,000 distinct CDR3 sequences, with around 14% occurring only once. The sequenced sample consisted of blood, either unsorted or a sorted T cell fraction (not recorded which). The receptor set was obtained from a human donor who was either an allogeneic HSCT recipient or a stem cell or donor lymphocyte infusion donor (not recorded which). It is not recorded whose cells these are; they may come from a transplant donor.

This clonotype was seen more than once but under ten times. J is TRBJ2-1 and V is TRBV10-3, with 11 bases matching TRBD2. The CDR3 extends over 12 amino acids. Germline V lookup: CDR1 ENHRY, CDR2 SYGVKD. V shed 10 bases, J shed 6 bases, and the junction held 2 bases outside the gene matches. The CDR3 here is CATGTSGNEQFF. In DNA form, the CDR3 reads TGTGCCACCGGGACTAGCGGCAATGAGCAGTTCTTC.

The chain uses TRBV18 and TRBJ1-2; TRBD1 is a possible D gene (6 bases). The germline V gene encodes CDR1 KGHSH and CDR2 LQKENI. Trimming left V 3 bases short and J 3 bases short, with 11 bases between. The length of the CDR3 is 14 residues. The CDR3 region is CASSPQGFDYGYTF. CDR3 DNA: TGTGCCAGCTCACCTCAGGGGTTCGACTATGGCTACACCTTC.

This clonotype appeared many times. The chain joins TRBV20-1 to TRBJ2-1; tentatively, D is TRBD1 (8 bases). The CDR3 contains 15 residues. Germline V CDR1 and CDR2: DFQATT, SNEGSKA (reference sequence). The germline V and J ends were trimmed by 6 bases and 7 bases, with 22 bases remaining between them. CDR3 nucleotide sequence: TGCAGTGCGCCATCATCCGACAGGGGAGGGAATGAGCAGTTCTTC. It codes for CSAPSSDRGGNEQFF.

This clonotype was observed at least ten times. The chain links TRBV20-1 to TRBJ2-2; D gene unclear. Trimming pared 1 base from V and 6 bases from J, leaving 9 bases between. The length of the CDR3 is 13 residues. The germline gives CDR1 DFQATT, CDR2 SNEGSKA (reference sequence). The CDR3 DNA is TGCAGTGCTAGAGCCTTGATATCCGGGGAGCTGTTTTTT. As protein: CSARALISGELFF.

This chain uses TRBV2 with TRBJ1-5; possible D gene TRBD1, 5 bases. V lost 4 bases, J lost 1 base, and 11 bases lay in between. In germline, CDR1 is SNHLY, CDR2 FYNNEI. This CDR3 is built from 15 residues. This CDR3 is CASSAERGSNQPQHF. As DNA, the CDR3 is TGTGCCAGCAGTGCGGAAAGGGGAAGCAATCAGCCCCAGCATTTT.

This clonotype has at least ten counts. The V and J genes are TRBV5-1 and TRBJ2-1; TRBD2 agrees at 11 bases. The CDR3 has 15 amino acids. Germline CDR1 and CDR2: SGHRS and YFSETQ. Unmatched junction bases numbered 6, after V lost 2 bases and J lost 8 bases. The CDR3 sequence: CASSFTSGSSYEQFF. In DNA, the CDR3 is TGCGCCAGCAGCTTTACTAGCGGGAGTAGTTATGAGCAGTTCTTC. The whole variable domain, filled in from reference TRBV5-1 and TRBJ2-1, reads KAGVTQTPRYLIKTRGQQVTLSCSPISGHRSVSWYQQTPGQGLQFLFEYFSETQRNKGNFPGRFSGRQFSNSRSEMNVSTLELGDSALYLCASSFTSGSSYEQFFGPGTRLTVL.

CDR3 protein: CSATQAGGYGYTF. In DNA form, the CDR3 reads TGCAGTGCTACACAAGCAGGGGGCTATGGCTACACCTTC. This sequence joins TRBV20-1 and TRBJ1-2, with 7 bases matching TRBD1. CDR3 size: 13 residues. With 4 bases clipped from V and 4 bases from J, the junction kept 6 bases outside the gene matches. Germline CDR1 is DFQATT and CDR2 is SNEGSKA (reference sequence).

For this clonotype: A much larger clone is a single base away; this may be a read error. The chain employs TRBV10-3 and TRBJ2-2; TRBD2 is a possible D gene (6 bases). Germline CDR1 and CDR2: ENHRY and SYGVKD. The CDR3 has 15 residues. The CDR3 bases are TGTCCCATCAGGGAGGACAACACGAACACCGGGGAGCTGTTTTTT. Translating gives CPIREDNTNTGELFF.

This clonotype was counted at least ten times. The chain couples TRBV20-1 to TRBJ1-2, with D possibly matching TRBD1 (6 bases). The CDR3 is 15 residues long. Germline CDR1 and CDR2: DFQATT and SNEGSKA (reference sequence). V was cut by 6 bases and J by 7 bases, with 24 bases left in between. The CDR3 sequence: CSAPPAGTPEGGYTF. The DNA of the CDR3 is TGCAGTGCCCCCCCGGCCGGGACACCTGAGGGTGGCTACACCTTC.

This clonotype was recorded a few times. The CDR3, as DNA: TGTGCCAGCTCACCGGGTAGGGAAGAAGCTTTCTTT. Protein product: CASSPGREEAFF. The J gene is TRBJ1-1, the V gene TRBV18; D not resolved. Trimming shortened V by 3 bases and J by 8 bases, and 10 bases separated the two germline ends. CDR1 is KGHSH, CDR2 LQKENI, per germline. There are 12 residues in the CDR3.

This clonotype was counted only a few times. The rearrangement uses TRBV15 and TRBJ2-1, with TRBD2 matching 9 bases. CDR3 length equals 17 residues. Germline V gene sequence: CDR1 LNHNV, CDR2 YYDKDF (reference sequence). Trimming removed 2 bases from V and 4 bases from J; junction bases left unmatched: 9. In DNA form, the CDR3 reads TGTGCCACCAGCAGAAATATAGCGGGAGTATCGTACAATGAGCAGTTCTTC. Protein product: CATSRNIAGVSYNEQFF.

This clonotype was recorded a few times. This chain joins TRBV6-1 and TRBJ1-2; D unresolved. With 4 bases removed from V and 8 bases from J, the gap between germline ends came to 17 bases. The CDR3 sequence is 14 residues long. Germline V CDR1 and CDR2: MNHNS, SASEGT. CDR3 sequence: CASSVSGSSGGYTF. Written as DNA, the CDR3 is TGTGCCAGCAGTGTTAGTGGCTCCTCGGGGGGCTACACCTTC.

This clonotype was counted many times. The chain has TRBV21-1 and TRBJ2-3; the table's D gene call, TRBD2, was not cross checked with the DNA. TRBV21-1 corresponds to a pseudogene. The CDR3 covers 16 residues. The CDR3 nucleotides are TGTGCCAGCAGCGAAATAGCGGGGGGGCTCACAGATACGCAGTATTTT. Protein sequence: CASSEIAGGLTDTQYF.

In this sample, this clonotype turned up a few times. The chain employs TRBV20-1 and TRBJ1-2; TRBD1 might be the D (5 bases). The germline gives CDR1 DFQATT, CDR2 SNEGSKA (reference sequence). CDR3 length: 15 residues. The ends were cut back, 3 bases at V and 5 bases at J, with 19 bases in the middle. The CDR3 spells CSASLGTGVGYGYTF. As DNA, the CDR3 is TGCAGTGCTAGTTTGGGGACCGGGGTTGGATATGGCTACACCTTC.

This clonotype was recorded a few times. For the CDR3, the DNA is TGTGCCAGCTTACCGGACTGGGAAGAGACCCAGTACTTC. Its protein product is CASLPDWEETQYF. This chain joins TRBV18 and TRBJ2-5; D possibly corresponds to TRBD2 (5 bases). This CDR3 is built from 13 residues. CDR1 is KGHSH, CDR2 LQKENI, per germline. Trimming removed 7 bases at V and 3 bases at J, with 12 bases between.

This chain links TRBV7-8 with TRBJ1-1; 7 positions agree with TRBD1. Looked up from germline, CDR1 is SGHVS and CDR2 is FQNEAQ. With 5 bases clipped from V and 11 bases from J, the junction kept 11 bases outside the gene matches. The CDR3 consists of 13 residues. CDR3 residues: CASSITGVVVAFF. The DNA of the CDR3 is TGTGCCAGCAGCATAACAGGGGTAGTGGTGGCTTTCTTT.

This clonotype came up a few times. V is TRBV5-1 and J is TRBJ1-2, with 10 nucleotides matching TRBD1. Germline V gene sequence: CDR1 SGHRS, CDR2 YFSETQ. This CDR3 has 17 residues. The J segment lost 6 bases and the V segment lost 4 bases, leaving 15 bases of the junction unmatched. CDR3 residues: CASSKLLPGQGSDGYTF. CDR3 coding DNA: TGCGCCAGCAGCAAATTACTCCCGGGACAGGGGTCGGATGGCTACACCTTC. Based on the CDR3 plus reference TRBV5-1 and TRBJ1-2, the full variable domain is KAGVTQTPRYLIKTRGQQVTLSCSPISGHRSVSWYQQTPGQGLQFLFEYFSETQRNKGNFPGRFSGRQFSNSRSEMNVSTLELGDSALYLCASSKLLPGQGSDGYTFGSGTRLTVV.

This clonotype was found a few times. The chain joins TRBV3-1 to TRBJ2-3; D is unclear. Germline V lookup: CDR1 LGHDT, CDR2 YNNKEL (reference sequence). Trimming took 1 base from V and 0 from J, leaving 11 bases between them. This CDR3 has 16 amino acids. Written as DNA, the CDR3 is TGTGCCAGCAGCCAAGGGGCGGTTCGAAGCACAGATACGCAGTATTTT. This translates into CASSQGAVRSTDTQYF.

The chain joins TRBV5-1 to TRBJ2-1; 11 bases are shared with TRBD2. V was clipped by 4 bases and J by 3 bases; unmatched bases: 6. Germline V gives CDR1 SGHRS, CDR2 YFSETQ. This CDR3 has 16 residues. This CDR3 is CASSNPGLADYNEQFF. CDR3 in DNA: TGCGCCAGCAGCAATCCGGGACTAGCGGACTACAATGAGCAGTTCTTC.

This chain uses TRBV12-3 or TRBV12-4 with TRBJ1-1; D possibly corresponds to TRBD1 (6 bases). The CDR3 loop spans 15 amino acids. Trimming stripped 3 bases from V and 7 bases from J, with 18 bases between. The CDR3 protein is CASSFGQGRRGEAFF. The DNA for the CDR3 is TGTGCCAGCAGTTTCGGTCAGGGGAGAAGGGGTGAAGCTTTCTTT.

Ten or more counts support this clonotype. This chain links TRBV12-3 or TRBV12-4 with TRBJ2-2; TRBD2 matches at 8 bases. This CDR3 contains 15 residues. The ends lost 3 bases at V and 1 base at J; junction bases unmatched: 1. CDR3 nucleotide sequence: TGTGCCAGCAGTTTGGCGGGGGGGAACACCGGGGAGCTGTTTTTT. Residues: CASSLAGGNTGELFF.

V usage is TRBV5-1 and J usage is TRBJ2-3; 8 nucleotides agree with TRBD2. This CDR3 is 17 amino acids long. J lost 4 bases, V lost 4 bases, and 14 bases had no gene match. Germline CDR1 is SGHRS and CDR2 is YFSETQ. Written as DNA, the CDR3 is TGCGCCAGCAGCGCGGTAGGATACGGGGGGGATGCAGATACGCAGTATTTT. This codes for CASSAVGYGGDADTQYF.

Many counts were recorded for this clonotype. The V call is TRBV7-3, the J call TRBJ1-1; D may be TRBD1 (6 bases). Trimming took 5 bases from V and 6 from J, leaving 10 bases between them. Germline CDR1 is SGHTA and CDR2 is FQGTGA. This CDR3 region has 12 residues. The CDR3, as DNA: TGTGCCAGCAGCGAATCAGGGGCTGAAGCTTTCTTT. Translated: CASSESGAEAFF.

The chain joins TRBV6-4 to TRBJ2-2, with TRBD2 matching 7 bases. V was clipped by 4 bases and J by 1 base; unmatched bases: 6. Looked up from germline, CDR1 is MRHNA and CDR2 is SNTAGT. There are 16 residues in the CDR3. CDR3: CASSVGTTKNTGELFF. The CDR3 DNA reads as TGTGCCAGCAGTGTAGGGACTACCAAGAACACCGGGGAGCTGTTTTTT.

This clonotype was counted a few times. The chain is built from TRBV5-6 and TRBJ1-2; 9 nucleotides align to TRBD1. Germline CDR1 reads SGHDT; CDR2 reads YYEEEE. The CDR3 has 14 amino acids. V lost 0 bases and J lost 5; bases outside the gene matches: 2. The CDR3 spells CASSLVGQGYGYTF. The CDR3 nucleotides read TGTGCCAGCAGCTTGGTAGGACAGGGGTATGGCTACACCTTC.

This clonotype was recorded at least ten times. The CDR3 spells CSALNSRMAREQYF. CDR3 coding DNA: TGCAGTGCCTTGAACTCCCGCATGGCACGCGAGCAGTACTTC. The chain recombines TRBV20-1 with TRBJ2-7; unclear D gene. This CDR3 comprises 14 residues. Germline CDR1 is DFQATT and CDR2 is SNEGSKA (reference sequence). Deletions cut 6 bases from V and 6 bases from J, with 21 bases between.

This rearrangement joins TRBV7-9 to TRBJ1-1; the D gene is possibly TRBD1 (6 bases). Germline assignment: CDR1 SEHNR and CDR2 FQNEAQ (reference sequence). V lost 3 bases and J lost 2, with 13 bases in between. The CDR3 extends over 15 amino acids. This CDR3 is CASSFRGAPNTEAFF. For the CDR3, the DNA is TGTGCCAGCAGCTTTCGGGGGGCCCCTAACACTGAAGCTTTCTTT.

The V gene is TRBV6-2 or TRBV6-3, the J gene TRBJ2-7; D may be TRBD1 (5 bases). V was trimmed by 1 base and J by 0 bases, leaving 10 bases between them. Germline V CDR1 and CDR2: MNHEY, SVGEGT. This CDR3 has 15 amino acids. This CDR3 reads CASSYWGGSSYEQYF. For the CDR3, the DNA is TGTGCCAGCAGTTACTGGGGCGGCAGCTCCTACGAGCAGTACTTC.

V gene TRBV20-1 combines with J gene TRBJ1-2, with unresolved D. The CDR3 totals 13 residues. Germline-derived CDR1 and CDR2 are DFQATT and SNEGSKA (reference sequence). V shed 0 bases and J shed 2 bases, with 7 bases lying between them. The CDR3 is CSARDPLNYGYTF. The DNA of the CDR3 is TGCAGTGCTAGAGATCCCCTAAACTATGGCTACACCTTC.

The rearrangement links TRBV25-1 to TRBJ2-3; no definite D call. V gave up 0 bases and J gave up 2 bases, with 6 bases separating them. The length of the CDR3 is 14 residues. The germline V gene has CDR1 MGHDK and CDR2 SYGVNS. The CDR3 sequence is CASSEYTSTDTQYF. CDR3 DNA: TGTGCCAGCAGTGAATACACCTCCACAGATACGCAGTATTTT.

This clonotype was picked up many times. The CDR3: CSASSGTYEQYF. CDR3 nucleotide sequence: TGCAGTGCTAGTAGCGGAACCTACGAGCAGTACTTC. This chain connects TRBV20-1 to TRBJ2-7; D is perhaps TRBD2 (6 bases). The CDR3 has 12 amino acids. Deletions cut 3 bases from V and 2 bases from J, with 8 bases between. Germline V CDR1 and CDR2: DFQATT, SNEGSKA (reference sequence).